This T cell receptor (beta chain) was sequenced for a study of CD8 T cells in ankylosing spondylitis. Quantitative barcoded 5'-RACE was used to prepare TCR beta libraries. TCRdb processed the 5' RACE reads anew with MiXCR; each CDR3 protein has one entry. The repertoire has about 220,000 distinct CDR3 sequences, more than 9% of them found once; the top ten carry less than 25%. This clonotype was detected a few times. Its antigen is currently unknown. Whole-study findings and limits: Certain motif variants had earlier appeared in reactive arthritis synovial fluid and blood. Matched synovial fluid from ankylosing spondylitis patients was reported to be enriched for disease-linked clones. A motif in TCR beta, a set of roughly 8 highly homologous variants, appeared characteristic of ankylosing spondylitis blood.

The V end was cut by 1 base, the J end by 2 bases, with 9 bases between. This CDR3 region has 14 residues. Sequencing used blood, either unsorted or a sorted T cell fraction (not recorded which). The V gene is TRBV12-3 or TRBV12-4, the J gene TRBJ2-7; D may be TRBD1 (5 bases). This clonotype was obtained from a male donor with ankylosing spondylitis or in good health (not recorded which). The CDR3 here is CASSLDRNTYEQYF. In DNA, the CDR3 is TGTGCCAGCAGTTTAGACAGGAACACCTACGAGCAGTACTTC.